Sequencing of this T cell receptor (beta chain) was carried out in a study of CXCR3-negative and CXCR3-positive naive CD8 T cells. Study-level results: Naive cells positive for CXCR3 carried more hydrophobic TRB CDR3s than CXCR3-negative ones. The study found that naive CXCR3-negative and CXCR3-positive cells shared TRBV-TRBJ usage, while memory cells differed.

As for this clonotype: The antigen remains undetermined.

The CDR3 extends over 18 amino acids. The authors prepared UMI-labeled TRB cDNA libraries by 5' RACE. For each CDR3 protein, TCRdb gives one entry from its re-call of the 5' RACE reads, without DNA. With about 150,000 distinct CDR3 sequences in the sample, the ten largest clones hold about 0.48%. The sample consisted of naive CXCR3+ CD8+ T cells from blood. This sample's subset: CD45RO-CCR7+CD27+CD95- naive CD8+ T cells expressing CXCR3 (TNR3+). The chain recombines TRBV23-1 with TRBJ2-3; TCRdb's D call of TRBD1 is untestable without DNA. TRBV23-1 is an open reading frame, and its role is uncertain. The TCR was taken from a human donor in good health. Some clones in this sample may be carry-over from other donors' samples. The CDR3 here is CASTYFGQGSSSTDTQYF.